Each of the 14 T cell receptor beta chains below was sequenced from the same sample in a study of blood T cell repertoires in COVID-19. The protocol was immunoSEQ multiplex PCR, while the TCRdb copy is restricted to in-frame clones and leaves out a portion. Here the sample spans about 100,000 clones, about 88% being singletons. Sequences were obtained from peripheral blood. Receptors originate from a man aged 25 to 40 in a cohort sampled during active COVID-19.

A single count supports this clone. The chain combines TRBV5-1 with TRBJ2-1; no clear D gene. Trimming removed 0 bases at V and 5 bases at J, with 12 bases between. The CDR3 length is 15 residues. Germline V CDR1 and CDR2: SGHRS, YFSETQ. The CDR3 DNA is TGCGCCAGCAGCTTGGCCGCAAGTCAGAACAATGAGCAGTTCTTC. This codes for CASSLAASQNNEQFF.

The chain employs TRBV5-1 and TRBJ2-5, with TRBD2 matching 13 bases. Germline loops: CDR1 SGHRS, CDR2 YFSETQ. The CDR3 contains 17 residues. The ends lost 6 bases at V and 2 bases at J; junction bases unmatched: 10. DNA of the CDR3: TGCGCCAGCACCCGGACTAGCGGGGGCACCGTACAAGAGACCCAGTACTTC. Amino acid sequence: CASTRTSGGTVQETQYF.

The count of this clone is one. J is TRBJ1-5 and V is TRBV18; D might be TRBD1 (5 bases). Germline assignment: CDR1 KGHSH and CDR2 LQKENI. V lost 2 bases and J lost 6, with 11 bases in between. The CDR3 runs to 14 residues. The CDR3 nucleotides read TGTGCCAGCTCACCAGAGTCAGGGCGTCAGCCCCAGCATTTT. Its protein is CASSPESGRQPQHF.

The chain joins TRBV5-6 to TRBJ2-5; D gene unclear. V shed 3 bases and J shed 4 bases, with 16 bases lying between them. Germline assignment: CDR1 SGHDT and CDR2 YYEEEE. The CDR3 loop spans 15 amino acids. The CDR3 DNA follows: TGTGCCAGCAGCTCGAACGTAGAGGTTGGAGAGACCCAGTACTTC. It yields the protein CASSSNVEVGETQYF.

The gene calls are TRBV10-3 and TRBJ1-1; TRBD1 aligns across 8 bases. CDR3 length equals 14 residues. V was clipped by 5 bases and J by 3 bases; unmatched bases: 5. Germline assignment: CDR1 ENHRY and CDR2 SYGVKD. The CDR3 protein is CAISIQGGDTEAFF. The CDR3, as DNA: TGTGCCATCAGTATACAGGGGGGGGACACTGAAGCTTTCTTT.

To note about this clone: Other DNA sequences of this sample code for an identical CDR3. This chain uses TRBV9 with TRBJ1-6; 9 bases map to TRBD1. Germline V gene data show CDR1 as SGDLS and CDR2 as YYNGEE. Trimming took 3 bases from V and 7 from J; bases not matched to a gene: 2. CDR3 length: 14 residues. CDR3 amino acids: CASSGQGGNSPLHF. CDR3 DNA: TGTGCCAGCAGCGGACAGGGGGGAAATTCACCCCTCCACTTT.

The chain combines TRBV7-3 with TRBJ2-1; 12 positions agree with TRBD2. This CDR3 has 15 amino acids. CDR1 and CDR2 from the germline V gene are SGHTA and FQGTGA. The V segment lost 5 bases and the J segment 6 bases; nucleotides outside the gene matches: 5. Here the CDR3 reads CASSPRLAGANEQFF. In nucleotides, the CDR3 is TGTGCCAGCAGCCCCCGACTAGCGGGGGCCAATGAGCAGTTCTTC.

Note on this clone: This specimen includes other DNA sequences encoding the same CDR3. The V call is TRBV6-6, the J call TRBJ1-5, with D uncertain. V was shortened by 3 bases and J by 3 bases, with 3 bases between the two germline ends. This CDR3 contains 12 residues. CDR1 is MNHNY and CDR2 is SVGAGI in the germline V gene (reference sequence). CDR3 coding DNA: TGTGCCAGCAGTTATCTCAATCAGCCCCAGCATTTT. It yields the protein CASSYLNQPQHF.

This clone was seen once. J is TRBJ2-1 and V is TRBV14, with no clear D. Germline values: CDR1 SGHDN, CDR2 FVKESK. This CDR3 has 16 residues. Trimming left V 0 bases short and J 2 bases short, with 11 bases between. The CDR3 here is CASSQEIGQAYNEQFF. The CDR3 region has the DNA TGTGCCAGCAGCCAAGAGATAGGCCAGGCCTACAATGAGCAGTTCTTC. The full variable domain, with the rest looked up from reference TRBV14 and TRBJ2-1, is EAGVTQFPSHSVIEKGQTVTLRCDPISGHDNLYWYRRVMGKEIKFLLHFVKESKQDESGMPNNRFLAERTGGTYSTLKVQPAELEDSGVYFCASSQEIGQAYNEQFFGPGTRLTVL.

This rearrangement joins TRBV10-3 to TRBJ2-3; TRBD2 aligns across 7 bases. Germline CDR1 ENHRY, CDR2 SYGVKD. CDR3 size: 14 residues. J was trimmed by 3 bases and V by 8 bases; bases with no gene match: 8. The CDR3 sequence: CAIRGERGTDTQYF. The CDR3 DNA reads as TGTGCCATCCGGGGTGAGCGGGGAACAGATACGCAGTATTTT.

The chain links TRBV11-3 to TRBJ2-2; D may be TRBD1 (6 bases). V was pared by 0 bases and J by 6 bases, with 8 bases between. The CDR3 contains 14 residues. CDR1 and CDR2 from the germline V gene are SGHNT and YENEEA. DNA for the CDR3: TGTGCCAGCAGCTTAGACACAGGGTCCGGGGAGCTGTTTTTT. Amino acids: CASSLDTGSGELFF.

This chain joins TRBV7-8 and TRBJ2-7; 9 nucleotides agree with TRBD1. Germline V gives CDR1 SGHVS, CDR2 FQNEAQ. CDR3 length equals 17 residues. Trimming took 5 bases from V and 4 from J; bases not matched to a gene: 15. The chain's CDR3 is CASSPTVPGQGKYEQYF. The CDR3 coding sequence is TGTGCCAGCAGCCCGACAGTCCCGGGACAGGGAAAGTACGAGCAGTACTTC. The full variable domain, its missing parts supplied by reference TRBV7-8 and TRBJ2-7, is GAGVSQSPRYKVAKRGQDVALRCDPISGHVSLFWYQQALGQGPEFLTYFQNEAQLDKSGLPSDRFFAERPEGSVSTLKIQRTQQEDSAVYLCASSPTVPGQGKYEQYFGPGTRLTVT.

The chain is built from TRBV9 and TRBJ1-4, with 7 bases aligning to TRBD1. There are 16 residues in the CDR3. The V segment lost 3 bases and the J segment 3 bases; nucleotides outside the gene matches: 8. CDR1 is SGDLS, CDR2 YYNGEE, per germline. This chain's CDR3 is CASSASQGGSNEKLFF. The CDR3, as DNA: TGTGCCAGCAGCGCCTCGCAGGGGGGTTCTAATGAAAAACTGTTTTTT.

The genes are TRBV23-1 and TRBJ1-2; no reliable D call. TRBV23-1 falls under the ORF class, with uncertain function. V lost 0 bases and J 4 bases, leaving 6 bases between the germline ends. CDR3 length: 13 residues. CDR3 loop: CASSQSGSYGYTF. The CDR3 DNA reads TGCGCCAGCAGTCAATCGGGCAGCTATGGCTACACCTTC.